A selection of T cell receptor beta chains follows, all from one sample in a study of blood T cell repertoires in COVID-19. Measured with immunoSEQ multiplex PCR; TCRdb has only the in-frame clones, and not every one. The repertoire holds 300,000 or so clones, with over 75% as singletons. Sequencing used peripheral blood. The receptors shown here come from a woman aged 50 to 60 who had recovered from COVID-19. The CDR3 runs from the conserved cysteine through the conserved F or W. The order of the fields is D gene, V gene, J gene, clone size, CDR3 length, CDR3 protein, CDR3 DNA. The D gene is left open where the match is weak. Only part of the rows carry a size: once, few, many, or a class if the clone is expanded.

D: TRBD2; V: TRBV7-3; J: TRBJ2-2; size: .; length: 18; CDR3: CASQLRPGGEGHTGELFF; DNA: TGTGCCAGTCAGCTTAGGCCTGGTGGGGAGGGCCACACCGGGGAGCTGTTTTTT
D: TRBD2; V: TRBV6-4; J: TRBJ2-7; size: .; length: 16; CDR3: CASNGLADTPSYEQYF; DNA: TGTGCCAGCAATGGACTAGCGGATACCCCTTCCTACGAGCAGTACTTC
D: .; V: TRBV28; J: TRBJ1-1; size: once; length: 16; CDR3: CASSSGIRLENTEAFF; DNA: TGTGCCAGCAGTTCAGGGATTAGGCTTGAGAACACTGAAGCTTTCTTT
D: .; V: TRBV24-1; J: TRBJ2-6; size: .; length: 16; CDR3: CATSPPRGSGANVLTF; DNA: TGTGCCACCAGTCCCCCTCGAGGGAGTGGGGCCAACGTCCTGACTTTC
D: .; V: TRBV4-3; J: TRBJ2-3; size: .; length: 14; CDR3: CASSHSNREDTQYF; DNA: TGCGCCAGCAGCCATTCCAACAGGGAGGATACGCAGTATTTT
D: TRBD1; V: TRBV6-6; J: TRBJ2-7; size: .; length: 14; CDR3: CASSIGTGRYEQYF; DNA: TGTGCCAGCAGTATCGGGACAGGCCGTTACGAGCAGTACTTC
D: .; V: TRBV28; J: TRBJ2-5; size: once; length: 17; CDR3: CASSDTGLSTYQETQYF; DNA: TGTGCCAGCAGCGATACGGGACTTTCTACATACCAAGAGACCCAGTACTTC
D: TRBD1; V: TRBV28; J: TRBJ2-1; size: .; length: 16; CDR3: CASSLSWDRAYNEQFF; DNA: TGTGCCAGCAGTTTATCCTGGGACAGGGCCTACAATGAGCAGTTCTTC
D: TRBD1; V: TRBV10-3; J: TRBJ1-2; size: .; length: 13; CDR3: CAIRTDRGHGYTF; DNA: TGTGCCATCAGGACGGACAGGGGCCATGGCTACACCTTC
D: TRBD2; V: TRBV7-2; J: TRBJ2-5; size: .; length: 14; CDR3: CASSLGGGVETQYF; DNA: TGTGCCAGCAGCTTAGGCGGGGGAGTCGAGACCCAGTACTTC
D: TRBD1; V: TRBV7-2; J: TRBJ2-1; size: .; length: 15; CDR3: CASSPPGQGNNEQFF; DNA: TGTGCCAGCAGCCCGCCGGGACAGGGGAACAATGAGCAGTTCTTC
D: TRBD1; V: TRBV20-1; J: TRBJ2-1; size: once; length: 15; CDR3: CSASLLGTGYNEQFF; DNA: TGCAGTGCTAGTCTCTTAGGGACAGGGTACAATGAGCAGTTCTTC
D: TRBD1; V: TRBV13; J: TRBJ2-3; size: .; length: 16; CDR3: CASSSNGQEATDTQYF; DNA: TGTGCCAGCAGCTCGAACGGACAGGAAGCCACAGATACGCAGTATTTT
D: .; V: TRBV5-6; J: TRBJ2-1; size: .; length: 15; CDR3: CASSLGLAELNEQFF; DNA: TGTGCCAGCAGCTTGGGGCTAGCAGAATTGAATGAGCAGTTCTTC
D: .; V: TRBV4-1; J: TRBJ1-5; size: .; length: 14; CDR3: CASSQDGRAQPQHF; DNA: TGCGCCAGCAGCCAAGATGGGAGGGCTCAGCCCCAGCATTTT
D: TRBD1; V: TRBV7-9; J: TRBJ1-2; size: once; length: 15; CDR3: CASSLAGTGPYGYTF; DNA: TGTGCCAGCAGCTTAGCGGGGACAGGCCCCTATGGCTACACCTTC
D: TRBD2; V: TRBV7-2; J: TRBJ2-5; size: .; length: 14; CDR3: CASSLVAGGETQYF; DNA: TGTGCCAGCAGCTTAGTGGCGGGGGGGGAGACCCAGTACTTC
D: TRBD2; V: TRBV15; J: TRBJ2-3; size: .; length: 18; CDR3: CATSRESHLAGSTDTQYF; DNA: TGTGCCACCAGCAGAGAGTCCCATCTAGCGGGGTCCACAGATACGCAGTATTTT
D: .; V: TRBV3-1/TRBV3-2; J: TRBJ2-1; size: .; length: 15; CDR3: CASSPVGGSYNEQFF; DNA: TGTGCCAGCAGCCCGGTAGGCGGTTCCTACAATGAGCAGTTCTTC
D: TRBD2; V: TRBV4-1; J: TRBJ2-5; size: .; length: 15; CDR3: CASSQVGLVFETQYF; DNA: TGCGCCAGCAGCCAAGTGGGACTAGTGTTTGAGACCCAGTACTTC
D: TRBD2; V: TRBV7-2; J: TRBJ2-3; size: .; length: 14; CDR3: CASSHGGMTDTQYF; DNA: TGTGCCAGCAGCCACGGGGGGATGACAGATACGCAGTATTTT
D: .; V: TRBV9; J: TRBJ2-5; size: .; length: 14; CDR3: CASSAQGGPETQYF; DNA: TGTGCCAGCAGCGCCCAGGGGGGCCCGGAGACCCAGTACTTC
D: .; V: TRBV29-1; J: TRBJ2-7; size: .; length: 16; CDR3: CSVVVVAEKRDYEQYF; DNA: TGCAGCGTTGTAGTGGTAGCGGAGAAGAGGGACTACGAGCAGTACTTC
D: .; V: TRBV6-1; J: TRBJ1-6; size: .; length: 19; CDR3: CASSEVVFTADSYNSPLHF; DNA: TGTGCCAGCAGTGAAGTTGTGTTTACAGCCGACTCCTATAATTCACCCCTCCACTTT
D: .; V: TRBV6-2/TRBV6-3; J: TRBJ1-5; size: .; length: 13; CDR3: CASSRQSNQPQHF; DNA: TGTGCCAGCAGTCGACAGTCCAATCAGCCCCAGCATTTT
D: TRBD2; V: TRBV4-1; J: TRBJ2-3; size: .; length: 16; CDR3: CASSQTGAGETDTQYF; DNA: TGCGCCAGCAGCCAAACTGGGGCGGGAGAGACAGATACGCAGTATTTT
D: TRBD1; V: TRBV3-1/TRBV3-2; J: TRBJ1-2; size: .; length: 14; CDR3: CASSPSTGDYGYTF; DNA: TGTGCCAGCAGCCCCTCGACAGGGGACTATGGCTACACCTTC
D: .; V: TRBV27; J: TRBJ1-1; size: .; length: 15; CDR3: CASSPRGKKNTEAFF; DNA: TGTGCCAGCAGTCCCCGAGGGAAAAAGAACACTGAAGCTTTCTTT
D: .; V: TRBV4-1; J: TRBJ1-1; size: .; length: 15; CDR3: CASSQRGGEDTEAFF; DNA: TGCGCCAGCAGCCAACGTGGGGGCGAAGACACTGAAGCTTTCTTT
D: .; V: TRBV4-3; J: TRBJ2-5; size: .; length: 15; CDR3: CASSQSSGEWETQYF; DNA: TGCGCCAGCAGCCAGAGCTCGGGAGAGTGGGAGACCCAGTACTTC
D: .; V: TRBV7-2; J: TRBJ1-5; size: .; length: 15; CDR3: CASTLGGTSNQPQHF; DNA: TGTGCCAGCACCCTGGGAGGGACTAGCAATCAGCCCCAGCATTTT
D: TRBD1; V: TRBV9; J: TRBJ1-6; size: .; length: 16; CDR3: CASSVSGGNGNSPLHF; DNA: TGTGCCAGCAGCGTATCAGGGGGCAATGGAAATTCACCCCTCCACTTT
D: TRBD1; V: TRBV24-1; J: TRBJ1-5; size: few; length: 14; CDR3: CATSAGTVNQPQHF; DNA: TGTGCCACCAGTGCCGGGACAGTCAATCAGCCCCAGCATTTT
D: TRBD2; V: TRBV7-6; J: TRBJ2-1; size: .; length: 17; CDR3: CASSTPYRGSSYNEQFF; DNA: TGTGCCAGCAGCACACCTTATCGCGGGAGCTCCTACAATGAGCAGTTCTTC
D: .; V: TRBV4-3; J: TRBJ2-1; size: .; length: 16; CDR3: CASSQDPMSSYNEQFF; DNA: TGCGCCAGCAGCCAAGATCCGATGAGCTCCTACAATGAGCAGTTCTTC
D: TRBD2; V: TRBV28; J: TRBJ2-7; size: once; length: 15; CDR3: CASSSFGTGGVEQYF; DNA: TGTGCCAGCAGCTCTTTCGGAACGGGGGGTGTCGAGCAGTACTTC
D: TRBD2; V: TRBV19; J: TRBJ2-3; size: once; length: 14; CDR3: CASRQREDTDTQYF; DNA: TGTGCCAGTAGGCAGCGGGAGGACACAGATACGCAGTATTTT
D: .; V: TRBV19; J: TRBJ1-5; size: .; length: 14; CDR3: CASDLGRGHQPQHF; DNA: TGTGCCAGTGACCTCGGTAGGGGCCATCAGCCCCAGCATTTT
D: .; V: TRBV28; J: TRBJ2-1; size: .; length: 14; CDR3: CADSRADAYNEQFF; DNA: TGTGCCGACTCGCGGGCAGATGCCTACAATGAGCAGTTCTTC
D: .; V: TRBV6-2/TRBV6-3; J: TRBJ2-3; size: .; length: 15; CDR3: CASSLEQRGTDTQYF; DNA: TGTGCCAGCAGTCTGGAGCAACGGGGCACAGATACGCAGTATTTT
D: TRBD1; V: TRBV5-6; J: TRBJ1-2; size: .; length: 14; CDR3: CASSPNRGDYGYTF; DNA: TGTGCCAGCAGCCCGAACAGGGGGGACTATGGCTACACCTTC